The following is a T cell receptor beta chain sequence with its context. From germline, CDR1 is LGHNA and CDR2 YSLEER. The CDR3 contains 14 residues. V gave up 1 base and J gave up 6 bases, with 7 bases separating them. These data come from a study of T cells after yellow fever vaccination. TCRdb re-analysed the 5' RACE reads in MiXCR, keeping a single row per CDR3 protein. This sample carries 150,000 to 200,000 distinct CDR3 sequences, roughly 6.2% of them seen once, and the ten largest clones take approximately 3%. The receptor was isolated from a man aged 18 to 30 who received the YFV17D yellow fever vaccine. This sample comprised CD4+ T cells sorted from PBMCs, obtained on the day of the first yellow fever vaccination. This rearrangement joins TRBV4-3 to TRBJ1-6, with D unclear. This CDR3 reads CASSQGTFNSPLHF. The CDR3 nucleotides read TGCGCCAGCAGCCAAGGGACCTTTAATTCACCCCTCCACTTT.